A selection of T cell receptor beta chains follows, all from one sample in a study of T cell changes during pregnancy in multiple sclerosis. Assay used: immunoSEQ multiplex PCR; TCRdb lists only in-frame clones, some missing. The sample records about 41,000 clones, nearly 90% being singletons. The sample was CD4+ T cells from peripheral blood mononuclear cells, taken in the first trimester of pregnancy. The origin of the receptors is a female donor with multiple sclerosis, enrolled in a pregnancy study. CDR3s include the opening cysteine and the closing phenylalanine or tryptophan. A D gene is named only where the DNA matches it firmly. The listing skips clone size in some rows; elsewhere it reads once, few, many or a size class.

D gene	clone size	J gene	V gene	CDR3 protein	CDR3 DNA
NA	NA	TRBJ2-1	TRBV5-1	CASSFIGSENEQFF	TGCGCCAGCAGCTTCATCGGGAGTGAAAATGAGCAGTTCTTC
TRBD1	NA	TRBJ1-5	TRBV10-3	CAISAGQGNNQPQHF	TGTGCCATCAGTGCGGGACAGGGGAACAATCAGCCCCAGCATTTT
NA	NA	TRBJ1-1	TRBV27	CASRGTPTVAEAFF	TGTGCCAGCAGGGGGACACCGACGGTCGCTGAAGCTTTCTTT
NA	NA	TRBJ2-3	TRBV6-6	CASLGGINGDTQYF	TGTGCCAGTCTTGGCGGGATTAATGGAGATACGCAGTATTTT
NA	once	TRBJ2-5	TRBV20-1	CSAGVGETQYF	TGCAGTGCAGGGGTGGGGGAGACCCAGTACTTC
NA	NA	TRBJ2-3	TRBV6-1	CASSEVGGTDTQYF	TGTGCCAGCAGTGAAGTAGGAGGGACAGATACGCAGTATTTT
NA	NA	TRBJ2-5	TRBV10-3	CAIGRDILETQYF	TGTGCCATCGGCCGGGACATCCTAGAGACCCAGTACTTC
TRBD2	NA	TRBJ2-1	TRBV29-1	CSTGLAEYNEQFF	TGCAGCACGGGACTAGCCGAATACAATGAGCAGTTCTTC
NA	NA	TRBJ1-5	TRBV7-2	CASSPGGSNQPQHF	TGTGCCAGCAGCCCGGGGGGGAGCAATCAGCCCCAGCATTTT
NA	NA	TRBJ2-2	TRBV2	CASKLLARGMTGELFF	TGTGCCAGCAAGCTTCTAGCAAGGGGGATGACCGGGGAGCTGTTTTTT
NA	once	TRBJ1-1	TRBV4-3	CASSQGGREPLNTEAFF	TGCGCCAGCAGCCAAGGTGGGAGGGAACCCCTTAACACTGAAGCTTTCTTT
TRBD1	NA	TRBJ2-7	TRBV7-6	CASSSTPGQGREQYF	TGTGCCAGCAGCTCCACACCGGGACAGGGGCGGGAGCAGTACTTC
TRBD2	NA	TRBJ2-7	TRBV5-1	CASSSQTSGSFSEQYF	TGCGCCAGCAGCTCACAAACTAGCGGGAGCTTTTCCGAGCAGTACTTC
NA	NA	TRBJ1-1	TRBV5-3	CARSLLYWNTEAFF	TGTGCCAGAAGCTTGCTTTACTGGAACACTGAAGCTTTCTTT
TRBD1	NA	TRBJ2-1	TRBV2	CASSSGLGQGLNEQFF	TGTGCCAGCAGTTCCGGGCTGGGACAGGGGCTTAATGAGCAGTTCTTC
NA	NA	TRBJ2-1	TRBV19	CASRDRPYNEQFF	TGTGCCAGTAGGGACAGACCCTACAATGAGCAGTTCTTC
TRBD1	NA	TRBJ1-1	TRBV5-4	CASSPLGDREAFF	TGTGCCAGCAGCCCTTTGGGGGACAGGGAAGCTTTCTTT
TRBD2	NA	TRBJ2-1	TRBV9	CASSPLGSLAGAYNEQFF	TGTGCCAGCAGCCCCTTGGGATCCCTAGCGGGAGCCTACAATGAGCAGTTCTTC
TRBD2	NA	TRBJ2-1	TRBV5-8	CASSLASGRGNEQFF	TGTGCCAGCAGCCTCGCTAGCGGGAGGGGCAATGAGCAGTTCTTC
NA	NA	TRBJ2-7	TRBV13	CASSLSREARYEQYF	TGTGCCAGCAGCTTGTCCCGAGAGGCGCGCTACGAGCAGTACTTC
TRBD2	NA	TRBJ2-7	TRBV7-2	CASSPRTSGSYEQYF	TGTGCCAGCAGCCCTCGGACTAGCGGTTCCTACGAGCAGTACTTC
NA	NA	TRBJ1-1	TRBV28	CASSPGGAGTGEAFF	TGTGCCAGCAGCCCAGGAGGGGCCGGTACAGGTGAAGCTTTCTTT
NA	medium-sized	TRBJ2-5	TRBV18	CASSPPGSQETQYF	TGTGCCAGCTCACCACCGGGCAGCCAAGAGACCCAGTACTTC
NA	NA	TRBJ2-7	TRBV4-3	CASSLFDGDEQYF	TGCGCCAGCAGCCTGTTTGATGGAGACGAGCAGTACTTC
NA	NA	TRBJ2-5	TRBV7-9	CASSSGQPGAKETQYF	TGTGCCAGCAGCTCGGGACAGCCGGGAGCGAAAGAGACCCAGTACTTC
NA	NA	TRBJ2-7	TRBV28	CASSLPTPGHTYEQYF	TGTGCCAGCAGTTTACCTACCCCGGGACACACCTACGAGCAGTACTTC
NA	NA	TRBJ2-5	TRBV6-1	CASSEATSTGHGKSTQYF	TGTGCCAGCAGTGAAGCGACGTCTACGGGACACGGCAAGAGTACCCAGTACTTC
NA	NA	TRBJ2-1	TRBV6-1	CASGTGRGEFF	TGTGCCAGCGGCACAGGGAGAGGGGAGTTCTTC
TRBD2	NA	TRBJ2-7	TRBV28	CASSSPAAGAYEQYF	TGTGCCAGCAGTTCCCCTGCAGCGGGAGCCTACGAGCAGTACTTC
NA	NA	TRBJ1-4	TRBV15	CATSRQGGHEKLFF	TGTGCCACCAGCAGACAGGGAGGGCATGAAAAACTGTTTTTT
NA	NA	TRBJ2-7	TRBV7-2	CASSLAEGLRDRAYEQYF	TGTGCCAGCAGCTTAGCGGAGGGTCTACGGGACAGAGCCTACGAGCAGTACTTC
NA	NA	TRBJ1-3	TRBV28	CASTIRGSGNTIYF	TGTGCCAGCACCATTCGGGGTTCTGGAAACACCATATATTTT
NA	NA	TRBJ1-3	TRBV6-5	CASSYGGARGNTIYF	TGTGCCAGCAGTTATGGGGGGGCGAGAGGAAACACCATATATTTT
NA	NA	TRBJ2-7	TRBV7-2	CASSSRVGTYEQYF	TGTGCCAGCAGCTCACGGGTCGGGACCTACGAGCAGTACTTC
TRBD1	NA	TRBJ1-3	TRBV11-2	CASSSITEGRGRNTIYF	TGTGCCAGCAGCTCAATTACCGAGGGCAGGGGGCGAAACACCATATATTTT
NA	NA	TRBJ2-1	TRBV5-1	CASSLAGLGGNEQFF	TGCGCCAGCAGCTTGGCTGGTCTAGGGGGCAATGAGCAGTTCTTC
NA	once	TRBJ2-5	TRBV15	CATSLTGYGETQYF	TGTGCCACCAGCCTGACAGGTTACGGAGAGACCCAGTACTTC
NA	NA	TRBJ2-1	TRBV29-1	CSVRDNEQFF	TGCAGCGTAAGAGACAATGAGCAGTTCTTC
TRBD1	NA	TRBJ2-3	TRBV18	CASSPRVGQSTDTQYF	TGTGCCAGCTCACCACGGGTGGGACAGAGCACAGATACGCAGTATTTT
TRBD2	NA	TRBJ2-2	TRBV29-1	CSVVSSGRALDTGELFF	TGCAGCGTTGTTTCGAGCGGGAGGGCCCTTGACACCGGGGAGCTGTTTTTT
NA	NA	TRBJ1-2	TRBV27	CASSLSMGGTYGYTF	TGTGCCAGCAGTTTATCGATGGGGGGGACCTATGGCTACACCTTC
NA	NA	TRBJ2-7	TRBV27	CASRTPMSPYEQYF	TGTGCCAGCAGAACTCCGATGTCCCCCTACGAGCAGTACTTC
TRBD1	NA	TRBJ2-5	TRBV28	CASSSYQTGGGVIKTQYF	TGTGCCAGCAGTTCCTACCAGACAGGGGGAGGTGTCATAAAGACCCAGTACTTC
NA	once	TRBJ2-1	TRBV7-9	CASSFSGTRENEQFF	TGTGCCAGCAGCTTTTCCGGGACACGGGAAAATGAGCAGTTCTTC
NA	once	TRBJ1-1	TRBV19	CATQPRYIHTEAFF	TGTGCCACCCAACCCAGGTACATCCACACTGAAGCTTTCTTT
NA	NA	TRBJ2-7	TRBV11-1	CASSFLTGARGSEQYF	TGTGCCAGCAGCTTCCTGACAGGGGCGCGGGGGTCTGAGCAGTACTTC
TRBD2	NA	TRBJ2-1	TRBV9	CASSVTSGRDYNEQFF	TGTGCCAGCAGCGTGACTAGCGGGAGGGACTACAATGAGCAGTTCTTC
TRBD2	NA	TRBJ2-3	TRBV6-1	CASRALAGGTDTQYF	TGTGCCAGCAGGGCACTAGCGGGAGGAACAGATACGCAGTATTTT
TRBD1	NA	TRBJ2-1	TRBV7-2	CASSSRQGNEQFF	TGTGCCAGCAGCTCCCGACAGGGTAATGAGCAGTTCTTC
TRBD2	NA	TRBJ2-1	TRBV7-3	CASSLGLANEQFF	TGTGCCAGCAGCTTAGGACTAGCCAATGAGCAGTTCTTC
TRBD2	NA	TRBJ2-3	TRBV5-6	CASSSGLAGHRTDTQYF	TGTGCCAGCAGCTCGGGACTAGCGGGACACCGCACAGATACGCAGTATTTT
NA	NA	TRBJ1-5	TRBV19	CASSIDLGSGWYF	TGTGCCAGTAGTATAGATCTCGGCAGCGGTTGGTATTTT
TRBD2	medium-sized	TRBJ2-1	TRBV7-2	CASSPWGLGEFF	TGTGCCAGCAGCCCATGGGGACTAGGGGAGTTCTTC
TRBD1	NA	TRBJ2-4	TRBV7-9	CASSTTGTGLANIQYF	TGTGCCAGCAGCACCACCGGGACAGGGTTGGCAAACATTCAGTACTTC
NA	once	TRBJ2-2	TRBV7-3	CASSEAAGNTGELFF	TGTGCCAGCAGCGAGGCGGCTGGGAACACCGGGGAGCTGTTTTTT